The 18 T cell receptor beta chains in this list originate from one sample, sequenced in a study of low-dose radiotherapy and immunotherapy resistance in tumors. Primers used for first-strand cDNA, a TRAV- and TRBV-specific set, covered both alpha and beta chains. Both a constant-region primer and a V-primer adapter served to amplify TCRs across 15 to 20 PCR cycles. In TCRdb, the reads were re-called with MiXCR into one record per CDR3 protein. The table lists approximately 100,000 distinct CDR3 sequences, roughly 20% of them singletons. Documented time point: after trial treatment. As to treatment: LDRT plus nivolumab, ipilimumab, low-dose cyclophosphamide and aspirin (RACIN trial). The starting material was PBMCs, obtained after low-dose radiotherapy plus immunotherapy. The receptors originated from a male donor with prostate cancer.

Notes on this clonotype: The DNA is left out, because the CDR3 cannot be placed on it with certainty; the CDR3 is given as TCRdb lists it. The rearrangement links TRBV6-6 to TRBJ2-2; no check of the table's D call, TRBD2, against the DNA was made. The CDR3 length is 17 residues, termini included. Germline V gene sequence: CDR1 MNHNY, CDR2 SVGAGI (reference sequence). Here the CDR3 reads CASSYSSIGGELFFFFF.

This clonotype was seen many times. The V call is TRBV6-2 or TRBV6-3, the J call TRBJ2-2, with 7 bases aligning to TRBD1. J was trimmed by 6 bases and V by 5 bases; bases with no gene match: 6. Germline V gives CDR1 MNHEY, CDR2 SVGEGT. The CDR3 runs to 14 residues. The CDR3 coding sequence is TGTGCCAGCAGTCGGGACAGCAGGGCCGGGGAGCTGTTTTTT. Its translation: CASSRDSRAGELFF.

This clonotype has ten or more counts. The J gene is TRBJ2-3, the V gene TRBV10-3; D gene ambiguous. The CDR3 covers 11 residues. Trimming left V 9 bases short and J 3 bases short, with 7 bases between. Germline CDR1 and CDR2: ENHRY and SYGVKD. The CDR3 is CAMRETDTQYF. The CDR3 nucleotides are TGTGCCATGCGTGAGACAGATACGCAGTATTTT.

This chain connects TRBV3-1 to TRBJ2-3; D is perhaps TRBD2 (5 bases). The V gene lost 2 bases and the J gene lost 4 bases, with 19 bases spanning the gap. Germline V gene data show CDR1 as LGHDT and CDR2 as YNNKEL (reference sequence). The CDR3 extends over 17 amino acids. CDR3 in DNA: TGTGCCAGCAGCCAACCCTCCGGGGTAGCGTGGCCAGATACGCAGTATTTT. Translation gives CASSQPSGVAWPDTQYF.

The rearrangement uses TRBV6-8 and TRBJ2-5; D remains unclear. Trimming left V 4 bases short and J 4 bases short, with 16 bases between. The CDR3 has 15 residues. Germline CDR1 MNHGY, CDR2 SAAAGT. CDR3 in DNA: TGTGCCAGCAGTTCCCCGGGCCCAGAGAGAGAGACCCAGTACTTC. Its protein product is CASSSPGPERETQYF.

This clonotype was counted only a few times. A read error is possible here, since a much larger clone lies one base away. The chain combines TRBV7-2 with TRBJ2-2, with D unresolved. V gave up 5 bases and J gave up 9 bases, with 10 bases separating them. This CDR3 has 12 amino acids. From germline, CDR1 is SGHTA and CDR2 FQGNSA. CDR3 amino acids: CASSLLGWELFF. The CDR3 DNA follows: TGTGCCAGCAGCCTCTTGGGTTGGGAGCTGTTTTTT.

The sample holds many counts of this clonotype. The J gene is TRBJ2-1, the V gene TRBV6-2 or TRBV6-3, with D perhaps assigned TRBD1 or TRBD2 (5 bases each). Per germline, CDR1 MNHEY and CDR2 SVGEGT. Trimming stripped 7 bases from V and 8 bases from J, with 24 bases between. This CDR3 comprises 16 residues. The CDR3 loop is CASNRDHKPGSYEQFF. The CDR3 DNA follows: TGTGCCAGCAACCGGGACCACAAACCGGGTTCCTATGAGCAGTTCTTC.

This clonotype was seen ten or more times. The rearrangement uses TRBV21-1 and TRBJ2-3; the table calls TRBD2, which could not be checked here. TRBV21-1 is a documented pseudogene. The CDR3 is made up of 21 amino acids. The CDR3 reads CASSTGGLAGDNLDRTDTQYF. The CDR3 region has the DNA TGTGCCAGCAGCACGGGGGGACTAGCGGGGGACAATCTAGACCGCACAGATACGCAGTATTTT.

The chain employs TRBV5-4 and TRBJ1-1, with TRBD1 matching 10 bases. From germline, CDR1 is SGHNT and CDR2 YYREEE (reference sequence). The CDR3 contains 15 residues. V dropped 1 base and J dropped 5; count of bases not matched to a gene: 5. The CDR3 coding sequence is TGTGCCAGCAGCTTGATGACAGGGGGCCGTACTGAAGCTTTCTTT. It yields the protein CASSLMTGGRTEAFF.

On this clonotype: A far larger clone lies a single base away; this is likely a read error. The rearrangement joins TRBV6-1 to TRBJ2-2; D remains unclear. V was clipped by 7 bases and J by 6 bases, with 6 bases between them. This CDR3 comprises 11 residues. Germline values: CDR1 MNHNS, CDR2 SASEGT. The CDR3 DNA reads TGTGCCAGCAATCGTCCCGGGGAGCTGTTTTTT. This encodes CASNRPGELFF.

The sample holds many counts of this clonotype. V gene TRBV2 combines with J gene TRBJ2-3, with 11 bases matching TRBD2. The CDR3 is 17 amino acids. V lost 4 bases, J lost 2 bases, and 8 bases stayed unmatched. Germline V gives CDR1 SNHLY, CDR2 FYNNEI. The CDR3 spells CASSGGTSGTYTDTQYF. The CDR3 DNA reads as TGTGCCAGCAGTGGGGGGACTAGCGGAACTTACACAGATACGCAGTATTTT.

This clonotype was observed at least ten times. V and J are TRBV5-1 and TRBJ2-7, with 12 positions matching TRBD2. Germline CDR1 and CDR2: SGHRS and YFSETQ. Trimming took 6 bases from V and 1 from J; bases not matched to a gene: 2. This CDR3 region has 14 residues. The CDR3 bases are TGCGCCAGCACAACTAGCGGGGGGTCCTACGAGCAGTACTTC. This codes for CASTTSGGSYEQYF.

This clonotype was observed many times. V gene TRBV12-3 or TRBV12-4 combines with J gene TRBJ2-5; the match to TRBD2 covers 11 bases. V shed 7 bases, J shed 2 bases, and the junction held 6 bases outside the gene matches. The length of the CDR3 is 15 residues. In DNA, the CDR3 is TGTGCCAGCACCGCTAGCGGGGGGACGCAAGAGACCCAGTACTTC. Translating it yields CASTASGGTQETQYF.

The chain has TRBV28 and TRBJ1-1, with D tentatively TRBD1 (5 bases). Germline V gene data show CDR1 as MDHEN and CDR2 as SYDVKM. Trimming shortened V by 6 bases and J by 6 bases, and 17 bases separated the two germline ends. The CDR3 covers 14 residues. Written as DNA, the CDR3 is TGTGCCAGCAGCCCCGGACACCGCAAGGCTGAAGCTTTCTTT. Its protein is CASSPGHRKAEAFF.

This clonotype was counted only a few times. This chain links TRBV19 with TRBJ2-1; D remains unclear. Trimming stripped 0 bases from V and 0 bases from J, with 6 bases between. This CDR3 region has 15 residues. Per germline, CDR1 LNHDA and CDR2 SQIVND (reference sequence). CDR3 loop: CASSIDQSSYNEQFF. The CDR3 DNA reads as TGTGCCAGTAGTATAGACCAAAGCTCCTACAATGAGCAGTTCTTC.

V usage is TRBV25-1 and J usage is TRBJ2-3; D may match TRBD1 or TRBD2 (5 bases each). Trimming pared 8 bases from V and 1 base from J, leaving 7 bases between. From germline, CDR1 is MGHDK and CDR2 SYGVNS. This CDR3 is built from 12 residues. CDR3 coding DNA: TGTGCCAGCCGAGGGGGCACAGATACGCAGTATTTT. Amino acids: CASRGGTDTQYF.

This clonotype was recorded at least ten times. The chain is built from TRBV3-1 and TRBJ1-1; a weak D match, TRBD1 (5 bases). The CDR3 totals 15 residues. Trimming removed 1 base at V and 3 bases at J, with 12 bases between. Germline V gene data show CDR1 as LGHDT and CDR2 as YNNKEL (reference sequence). CDR3 in DNA: TGTGCCAGCAGCCAAGTGAGAAGGGGTTACACTGAAGCTTTCTTT. This sequence encodes CASSQVRRGYTEAFF.

The gene calls are TRBV5-5 and TRBJ1-5, with no clear D. V shed 3 bases and J shed 4 bases, with 17 bases lying between them. The CDR3 loop spans 16 amino acids. The germline V gene encodes CDR1 SGHKS and CDR2 YYEKEE (reference sequence). This CDR3 is CASSSTGGELNQPQHF. For the CDR3, the DNA is TGTGCCAGCAGCTCGACCGGCGGGGAATTGAATCAGCCCCAGCATTTT.